These 5 T cell receptor beta chains came from one sample sequenced in a study of cytomegalovirus exposure and HLA in healthy donors. The protocol was immunoSEQ multiplex PCR, while the TCRdb copy is restricted to in-frame clones and leaves out a portion. The sample yields about 400,000 clones, roughly 85% seen once. The sample was PBMCs. All receptors derive from a young woman in good health and CMV-seronegative.

This clone was seen only a few times. This chain uses TRBV6-4 with TRBJ1-3; weak D call: TRBD1 (5 bases). In germline, CDR1 is MRHNA, CDR2 SNTAGT. CDR3 size: 12 residues. V was shortened by 8 bases and J by 4 bases, with 9 bases between the two germline ends. The CDR3 region is CASQGGGNTIYF. CDR3 coding DNA: TGTGCCAGCCAGGGAGGCGGAAACACCATATATTTT.

This chain links TRBV28 with TRBJ1-1; 8 bases line up with TRBD1. Trimming took 6 bases from V and 1 from J; bases not matched to a gene: 7. CDR1 and CDR2 from the germline V gene are MDHEN and SYDVKM. This CDR3 has 15 amino acids. The CDR3 sequence: CASSAQGQANTEAFF. CDR3 sequence (DNA): TGTGCCAGCAGCGCACAGGGACAGGCGAACACTGAAGCTTTCTTT.

The chain is built from TRBV28 and TRBJ2-7; 7 bases are shared with TRBD2. Germline assignment: CDR1 MDHEN and CDR2 SYDVKM. V lost 6 bases and J lost 4; bases outside the gene matches: 12. There are 15 residues in the CDR3. The CDR3 loop is CASSLQVSGGYEQYF. CDR3 DNA: TGTGCCAGCAGCCTACAGGTATCGGGGGGATACGAGCAGTACTTC.

This clone was observed a few times. V and J are TRBV29-1 and TRBJ2-1; 13 nucleotides agree with TRBD2. Germline V gene sequence: CDR1 SQVTM, CDR2 ANQGSEA. The CDR3 is 15 amino acids. The J segment lost 5 bases and the V segment lost 4 bases, leaving 5 bases of the junction unmatched. This CDR3 is CSVGYGTSGNNEQFF. CDR3 DNA: TGCAGCGTTGGGTACGGGACTAGCGGGAACAATGAGCAGTTCTTC.

The rearrangement joins TRBV4-1 to TRBJ2-1; 14 bases map to TRBD2. Germline assignment: CDR1 MGHRA and CDR2 YSYEKL. The CDR3 spans 17 residues. The junction had 5 bases not matched to a gene; V was cut back by 7 bases and J by 0 bases. CDR3 residues: CASKRTSGRNSYNEQFF. In nucleotides, the CDR3 is TGCGCCAGCAAGCGGACTAGCGGGAGGAACTCCTACAATGAGCAGTTCTTC.